The table lists the clone carrying this TCR beta chain with many counts. This record comes from a study of CD8 T cells in ankylosing spondylitis. Germline V CDR1 and CDR2: MNHGY, SAAAGT. The CDR3 spans 19 residues. Losses at the gene ends were 5 bases for V and 3 bases for J; bases not matched to a gene: 18. TCRdb re-called the 5' RACE reads through MiXCR, storing one row per CDR3 protein. The sample lists roughly 160,000 distinct CDR3 sequences, 9.5% to 13% occurring once. This TCR came from a male donor with ankylosing spondylitis or in good health (not recorded which). Sequenced material: blood, either unsorted or a sorted T cell fraction (not recorded which). This chain joins TRBV6-8 and TRBJ1-1, with 10 bases that match TRBD1. The CDR3 bases are TGTGCCAGCAGTACGATCGCCCCCGGGACAGGGGTGATGGACACTGAAGCTTTCTTT. Translated: CASSTIAPGTGVMDTEAFF.